The rows below give T cell receptor beta chains drawn from one sample of a study of blood T cells in healthy people across ages. Using its own MiXCR run on the 5' RACE reads, TCRdb lists one record per CDR3 protein. Here the sample spans about 680,000 distinct CDR3 sequences, around 48% being singletons. Sequenced material: blood. Every receptor here comes from a woman in her sixties or seventies in good health. CDR3s include the opening cysteine and the closing phenylalanine or tryptophan. D genes are given only for firm matches. Clone size is shown for a subset of rows, as once, few, many or a class of expanded clone.

CDR3nt: TGCAGCGTTGTTCTAGGATACAATGAGCAGTTCTTC
CDR3aa: CSVVLGYNEQFF
d_gene: NA
v_gene: TRBV29-1
j_gene: TRBJ2-1
abundance: few

CDR3nt: TGTGCCAGCACCCAGGCTAGCGGGATTAAAGAGACCCAGTACTTC
CDR3aa: CASTQASGIKETQYF
d_gene: TRBD2
v_gene: TRBV2
j_gene: TRBJ2-5
abundance: NA

CDR3nt: TGTGCCAGCAGTTTATTAGGTGGGGAGGGCTACAATGAGCAGTTCTTC
CDR3aa: CASSLLGGEGYNEQFF
d_gene: TRBD2
v_gene: TRBV28
j_gene: TRBJ2-1
abundance: NA

CDR3nt: TGTGCCAGCAGCCAAACTAGTGGAGTCGGTACGCAGTATTTT
CDR3aa: CASSQTSGVGTQYF
d_gene: NA
v_gene: TRBV3-1
j_gene: TRBJ2-3
abundance: once

CDR3nt: TGCGCCAGCAGCTTGGAAGGGGGCGGGTCAGATACGCAGTATTTT
CDR3aa: CASSLEGGGSDTQYF
d_gene: TRBD1
v_gene: TRBV5-1
j_gene: TRBJ2-3
abundance: few

CDR3nt: TGTGCCAGCAGACAGACAGGGAATAACGGGGAGCTGTTTTTT
CDR3aa: CASRQTGNNGELFF
d_gene: TRBD1
v_gene: TRBV3-1
j_gene: TRBJ2-2
abundance: NA

CDR3nt: TGTGCCAGCAGTCCCCGGTGGTTCACTGAAGCTTTCTTT
CDR3aa: CASSPRWFTEAFF
d_gene: NA
v_gene: TRBV6-1
j_gene: TRBJ1-1
abundance: NA

CDR3nt: TGCAGTGCTAGCCCCGGGACAGCGCGCTACGAGCAGTACTTC
CDR3aa: CSASPGTARYEQYF
d_gene: TRBD1
v_gene: TRBV20-1
j_gene: TRBJ2-7
abundance: NA

CDR3nt: TGTGCCAGCAGCCTAGGGTGGGGTAAGGAGACCCAGTACTTC
CDR3aa: CASSLGWGKETQYF
d_gene: NA
v_gene: TRBV7-2
j_gene: TRBJ2-5
abundance: many

CDR3nt: TGTGCCAGCAGCGCCGACGGCGGGGCTGGGGAGCAGTTCTTC
CDR3aa: CASSADGGAGEQFF
d_gene: NA
v_gene: TRBV9
j_gene: TRBJ2-1
abundance: NA

CDR3nt: TGTGCCAGCAGCCCTCGCAGGGACAATGAGCAGTTCTTC
CDR3aa: CASSPRRDNEQFF
d_gene: NA
v_gene: TRBV7-2
j_gene: TRBJ2-1
abundance: NA

CDR3nt: TGCAGTGCTCACCAGGGCGGCTACACCTTC
CDR3aa: CSAHQGGYTF
d_gene: NA
v_gene: TRBV20-1
j_gene: TRBJ1-2
abundance: NA

CDR3nt: TGCAGTGCAAAAAGCGGGGTCTACGAGCAGTACTTC
CDR3aa: CSAKSGVYEQYF
d_gene: TRBD2
v_gene: TRBV20-1
j_gene: TRBJ2-7
abundance: NA

CDR3nt: TGTGCCAGCAGCTCTGGACAGGGGGCGAACACCGGGGAGCTGTTTTTT
CDR3aa: CASSSGQGANTGELFF
d_gene: TRBD1
v_gene: TRBV7-3
j_gene: TRBJ2-2
abundance: NA

CDR3nt: TGTGCCAGCAGTTTACTGTACTCGGAGACCCAGTACTTC
CDR3aa: CASSLLYSETQYF
d_gene: NA
v_gene: TRBV28
j_gene: TRBJ2-5
abundance: NA

CDR3nt: TGCGCCAGCAGAGACGCCAGCTCCTACGAGCAGTACTTC
CDR3aa: CASRDASSYEQYF
d_gene: NA
v_gene: TRBV5-1
j_gene: TRBJ2-7
abundance: NA

CDR3nt: TGTGCCAGCAGCGTAGGTTTAGCGGGGGCCTACTCCTACAATGAGCAGTTCTTC
CDR3aa: CASSVGLAGAYSYNEQFF
d_gene: TRBD2
v_gene: TRBV9
j_gene: TRBJ2-1
abundance: NA

CDR3nt: TGTGCCAGCAGCTTAGCAGGGGCAGGGGGCAGAAACACTGAAGCTTTCTTT
CDR3aa: CASSLAGAGGRNTEAFF
d_gene: TRBD1
v_gene: TRBV7-9
j_gene: TRBJ1-1
abundance: NA

CDR3nt: TGTGCCAGCACCCCGGGACAGGGGTATGGCTACACCTTC
CDR3aa: CASTPGQGYGYTF
d_gene: TRBD1
v_gene: TRBV12-3/TRBV12-4
j_gene: TRBJ1-2
abundance: few

CDR3nt: TGCAGTGCTAGAGGGGTGAGCGGGAGGGCCTCGGAGACCCAGTACTTC
CDR3aa: CSARGVSGRASETQYF
d_gene: TRBD2
v_gene: TRBV20-1
j_gene: TRBJ2-5
abundance: NA

CDR3nt: TGTGCCACCAGTGACTGGCGGAGGCATGAGCAGTTCTTC
CDR3aa: CATSDWRRHEQFF
d_gene: NA
v_gene: TRBV24-1
j_gene: TRBJ2-1
abundance: NA

CDR3nt: TGTGCCAGCTCACCAGGGAAGGGCGACACTGAAGCTTTCTTT
CDR3aa: CASSPGKGDTEAFF
d_gene: NA
v_gene: TRBV18
j_gene: TRBJ1-1
abundance: NA

CDR3nt: TGCGCCAGCAGCTTGTACGAGGTGTCCGACTATGGCTACACCTTC
CDR3aa: CASSLYEVSDYGYTF
d_gene: NA
v_gene: TRBV5-1
j_gene: TRBJ1-2
abundance: few

CDR3nt: TGTGCCAGCAGCCAATCGACGGGGGCTTACGGCTACACCTTC
CDR3aa: CASSQSTGAYGYTF
d_gene: NA
v_gene: TRBV16
j_gene: TRBJ1-2
abundance: NA

CDR3nt: TGTGCCACCCTCCCCGGGACAGGGGAAGATATGCAGTATTTT
CDR3aa: CATLPGTGEDMQYF
d_gene: TRBD1
v_gene: TRBV15
j_gene: TRBJ2-3
abundance: NA

CDR3nt: TGTGCCAGCAGTTCCCGGAGCACTCATGGAAACACCATATATTTT
CDR3aa: CASSSRSTHGNTIYF
d_gene: NA
v_gene: TRBV27
j_gene: TRBJ1-3
abundance: NA

CDR3nt: TGTGCCAGCAGCTTAGCGGCCCAGAGGAACACTGAAGCTTTCTTT
CDR3aa: CASSLAAQRNTEAFF
d_gene: NA
v_gene: TRBV7-2
j_gene: TRBJ1-1
abundance: once

CDR3nt: TGTGCCAGCAGTCCCGCCCCAGGGTCTTCGTACAATGAGCAGTTCTTC
CDR3aa: CASSPAPGSSYNEQFF
d_gene: NA
v_gene: TRBV7-9
j_gene: TRBJ2-1
abundance: once

CDR3nt: TGCAGTGTCCCACGAGGGTGGGAGACCCAGTACTTC
CDR3aa: CSVPRGWETQYF
d_gene: NA
v_gene: TRBV20-1
j_gene: TRBJ2-5
abundance: few

CDR3nt: TGTGCCAGCAGTGAATTTGGGGGCTCCTTTGGAAACACCATATATTTT
CDR3aa: CASSEFGGSFGNTIYF
d_gene: NA
v_gene: TRBV25-1
j_gene: TRBJ1-3
abundance: NA

CDR3nt: TGTGCCAGCAGCCTAGAGGAGTTGCGGGGCTACACCTTC
CDR3aa: CASSLEELRGYTF
d_gene: NA
v_gene: TRBV7-2
j_gene: TRBJ1-2
abundance: NA

CDR3nt: TGTGCCAGCAGCGTATCGGGACAGGTGCCTGGCGAGCAGTACTTC
CDR3aa: CASSVSGQVPGEQYF
d_gene: TRBD1
v_gene: TRBV9
j_gene: TRBJ2-7
abundance: NA

CDR3nt: TGCAGTGCGGTTGGCAATGAGCAGTTCTTC
CDR3aa: CSAVGNEQFF
d_gene: NA
v_gene: TRBV20-1
j_gene: TRBJ2-1
abundance: NA

CDR3nt: TGCGCCAGCAGCCCAGTTGAGGGATACGGCTACACCTTC
CDR3aa: CASSPVEGYGYTF
d_gene: NA
v_gene: TRBV4-3
j_gene: TRBJ1-2
abundance: NA

CDR3nt: TGTGCCAGTACAGGGGCAGATACGCAGTATTTT
CDR3aa: CASTGADTQYF
d_gene: TRBD1
v_gene: TRBV10-3
j_gene: TRBJ2-3
abundance: few

CDR3nt: TGTGCCAGCAAAAATAGCGGGAGAGGCTACGAGCAGTACTTC
CDR3aa: CASKNSGRGYEQYF
d_gene: TRBD2
v_gene: TRBV6-5
j_gene: TRBJ2-7
abundance: few

CDR3nt: TGTGCCAGCAGCTTTCGGATCGGTGGGGAGACCCAGTACTTC
CDR3aa: CASSFRIGGETQYF
d_gene: NA
v_gene: TRBV7-2
j_gene: TRBJ2-5
abundance: few

CDR3nt: TGTGCCAGCAGCCTTACTCGATATCCTAGGGGCGAGCAGTACTTC
CDR3aa: CASSLTRYPRGEQYF
d_gene: NA
v_gene: TRBV7-9
j_gene: TRBJ2-7
abundance: NA

CDR3nt: TGTGCCAGCACCTATACTCCGGGACACTCCAACTATGGCTACACCTTC
CDR3aa: CASTYTPGHSNYGYTF
d_gene: NA
v_gene: TRBV6-6
j_gene: TRBJ1-2
abundance: few

CDR3nt: TGTGCCAGCAGCTTAGGGGGGTTGGGGACTGAAGCTTTCTTT
CDR3aa: CASSLGGLGTEAFF
d_gene: NA
v_gene: TRBV7-9
j_gene: TRBJ1-1
abundance: NA

CDR3nt: TGTGCCAGCAGCCGCTACAGGGATGGTACTGAAGCTTTCTTT
CDR3aa: CASSRYRDGTEAFF
d_gene: NA
v_gene: TRBV14
j_gene: TRBJ1-1
abundance: NA

CDR3nt: TGCAGTGCTAGGGGGACAGGGCTGGCCTATAATTCACCCCTCCACTTT
CDR3aa: CSARGTGLAYNSPLHF
d_gene: TRBD1
v_gene: TRBV20-1
j_gene: TRBJ1-6
abundance: once

CDR3nt: TGTGCCAGCAGAACCATTAGACAGGGCTACAATGAGCAGTTCTTC
CDR3aa: CASRTIRQGYNEQFF
d_gene: TRBD1
v_gene: TRBV6-2/TRBV6-3
j_gene: TRBJ2-1
abundance: NA

CDR3nt: TGCGCCAGCAGTCAAGCGTGTCGGAAATCATACGAGCAGTACTTC
CDR3aa: CASSQACRKSYEQYF
d_gene: NA
v_gene: TRBV23-1
j_gene: TRBJ2-7
abundance: NA

CDR3nt: TGTGCTAGTGGACCCGACAGGGCCTCCTACAATGAGCGGTTCTTC
CDR3aa: CASGPDRASYNERFF
d_gene: TRBD1
v_gene: TRBV12-5
j_gene: TRBJ2-1
abundance: NA

CDR3nt: TGTGCCAGCAGCACCCGACTAGCGGGGGAGAATGAGCAGTTCTTC
CDR3aa: CASSTRLAGENEQFF
d_gene: TRBD2
v_gene: TRBV9
j_gene: TRBJ2-1
abundance: NA

CDR3nt: TGTGCCATCAGTGGTGGGACAGGGGTCAGCGGGGAGCTGTTTTTT
CDR3aa: CAISGGTGVSGELFF
d_gene: TRBD1
v_gene: TRBV10-3
j_gene: TRBJ2-2
abundance: few

CDR3nt: TGCGCCAGCAGCCAAGATCCCACAAGCGGGAGGGGGGGCAATGAGCAGTTCTTC
CDR3aa: CASSQDPTSGRGGNEQFF
d_gene: TRBD2
v_gene: TRBV4-3
j_gene: TRBJ2-1
abundance: many

CDR3nt: TGTGCCAGCGGAACCCTTAGCAGAGACTCCTACAATGAGCAGTTCTTC
CDR3aa: CASGTLSRDSYNEQFF
d_gene: NA
v_gene: TRBV27
j_gene: TRBJ2-1
abundance: NA

CDR3nt: TGTGCCAGCAGATACACCGGGGACAGGACTAGGGAGCAGTACTTC
CDR3aa: CASRYTGDRTREQYF
d_gene: NA
v_gene: TRBV2
j_gene: TRBJ2-5
abundance: NA

CDR3nt: TGTGCCAGCAGCTTGAGTAGTAACTCCTACGAGCAGTACTTC
CDR3aa: CASSLSSNSYEQYF
d_gene: NA
v_gene: TRBV7-2
j_gene: TRBJ2-7
abundance: few

CDR3nt: TGTGCCAGCAGCTCCCCGGGACAGGGGGCATATGGCTACACCTTC
CDR3aa: CASSSPGQGAYGYTF
d_gene: TRBD1
v_gene: TRBV7-2
j_gene: TRBJ1-2
abundance: NA

CDR3nt: TGTGCCAGCAGCCAAGAAAGAGTCAGGGTGGGAGCTAACTATGGCTACACCTTC
CDR3aa: CASSQERVRVGANYGYTF
d_gene: NA
v_gene: TRBV3-1
j_gene: TRBJ1-2
abundance: once

CDR3nt: TGTGCCAGCAGCTTAATCGCGCGCACAGATACGCAGTATTTT
CDR3aa: CASSLIARTDTQYF
d_gene: NA
v_gene: TRBV7-2
j_gene: TRBJ2-3
abundance: NA

CDR3nt: TGCGCCAGCAGCTTGGGACAGGTTGGGGAGACCCAGTACTTC
CDR3aa: CASSLGQVGETQYF
d_gene: NA
v_gene: TRBV5-1
j_gene: TRBJ2-5
abundance: NA

CDR3nt: TGTGCCAGTGGTGAGGTTCGTGGGCCTCGGGGAGCCTACAATGAGCAGTTCTTC
CDR3aa: CASGEVRGPRGAYNEQFF
d_gene: NA
v_gene: TRBV6-7
j_gene: TRBJ2-1
abundance: NA

CDR3nt: TGCAGCGTTGAAGATCGCACTTTACGCACAGATACGCAGTATTTT
CDR3aa: CSVEDRTLRTDTQYF
d_gene: NA
v_gene: TRBV29-1
j_gene: TRBJ2-3
abundance: NA

CDR3nt: TGTGCCAGCAGCCAAAAAGATTTCTATGGCTACACCTTC
CDR3aa: CASSQKDFYGYTF
d_gene: NA
v_gene: TRBV3-1
j_gene: TRBJ1-2
abundance: NA

CDR3nt: TGTGCCAGCAGCCGCCGTGAATCAGGCTACACCTTC
CDR3aa: CASSRRESGYTF
d_gene: NA
v_gene: TRBV3-1
j_gene: TRBJ1-2
abundance: few

CDR3nt: TGTGCCAGCAGCCCGACCCCGAAGGGGGAGACCCAGTACTTC
CDR3aa: CASSPTPKGETQYF
d_gene: NA
v_gene: TRBV7-2
j_gene: TRBJ2-5
abundance: NA